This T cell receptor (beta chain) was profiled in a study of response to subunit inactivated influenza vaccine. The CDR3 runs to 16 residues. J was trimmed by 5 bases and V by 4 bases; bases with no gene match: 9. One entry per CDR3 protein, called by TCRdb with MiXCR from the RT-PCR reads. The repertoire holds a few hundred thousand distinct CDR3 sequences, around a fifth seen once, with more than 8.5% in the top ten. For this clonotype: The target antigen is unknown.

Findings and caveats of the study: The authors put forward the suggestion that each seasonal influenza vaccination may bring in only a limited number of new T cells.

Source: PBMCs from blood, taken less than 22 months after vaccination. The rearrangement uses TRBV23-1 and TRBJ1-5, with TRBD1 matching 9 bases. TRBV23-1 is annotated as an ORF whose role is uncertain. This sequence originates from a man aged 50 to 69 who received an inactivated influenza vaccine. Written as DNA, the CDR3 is TGCGCCAGCAGTCTTCCGGGACAGGGATATTATCAGCCCCAGCATTTT. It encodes CASSLPGQGYYQPQHF.